The T cell receptor beta chain under discussion was sequenced for a study of cytomegalovirus exposure and HLA in healthy donors. Both 60 Vbeta primers and 13 Jbeta primers went into the PCR. Some clones are missing from TCRdb's copy, which holds only in-frame ones; the method was immunoSEQ multiplex PCR. The table has some 200,000 clones, approximately 84% seen once; the top ten hold 3.5% to 4%. The CDR3 sequence is 12 residues long. V lost 5 bases and J lost 4, with 8 bases in between. CDR1 is SGHAT, CDR2 FQNNGV, per germline. The sequence derives from a man aged 45-60 years in good health and CMV-seronegative. The source material was PBMCs. V is TRBV11-2 and J is TRBJ2-5; unclear D gene. Written as DNA, the CDR3 is TGTGCCAGCAGCCCCGTCGGAGAGACCCAGTACTTC. Translation: CASSPVGETQYF.